The 19 T cell receptor beta chains below were found in one sample sequenced in a study of OX40 agonist ivuxolimab in advanced cancers. Using immunoSEQ multiplex PCR, the repertoire was profiled, and TCRdb retains in-frame clones only, with some absent. Among around 74,000 clones listed, 70% to 85% were seen once. The material sequenced was CD4+ or CD8+ T cells sorted from blood, taken in a trial of the OX40 agonist ivuxolimab. These receptors all stem from an adult with an advanced solid tumor such as melanoma, head and neck, liver or kidney cancer.

The gene calls are TRBV19 and TRBJ1-1; D unresolved. Germline values: CDR1 LNHDA, CDR2 SQIVND (reference sequence). Trimming cost V 3 bases and J 0 bases, with 11 bases left between them. The CDR3 consists of 15 residues. This chain's CDR3 is CASSILVSMNTEAFF. The CDR3 coding sequence is TGTGCCAGTAGTATCCTCGTCAGCATGAACACTGAAGCTTTCTTT.

The chain recombines TRBV27 with TRBJ1-2; D may be TRBD1 (6 bases). The ends were cut back, 5 bases at V and 4 bases at J, with 14 bases in the middle. The CDR3 spans 14 residues. Germline V gene lookup returns CDR1 MNHEY and CDR2 SMNVEV (reference sequence). CDR3 residues: CASSQGLRGYGYTF. In DNA, the CDR3 is TGTGCCAGCAGTCAGGGGCTTCGGGGCTATGGCTACACCTTC.

The DNA of the CDR3 is TGTGCCAGCACCGTGGGGACAGGGGGGGAGGATGGCTACACCTTC. This translates into CASTVGTGGEDGYTF. The chain recombines TRBV5-5 with TRBJ1-2; 11 bases are a match to TRBD1. The germline V gene encodes CDR1 SGHKS and CDR2 YYEKEE (reference sequence). This CDR3 is 15 amino acids long. V was clipped by 6 bases and J by 6 bases; unmatched bases: 10.

The J gene is TRBJ1-4, the V gene TRBV6-5; no clear D. Germline CDR1 is MNHEY and CDR2 is SVGAGI. This CDR3 comprises 9 residues. V lost 8 bases to trimming and J lost 6 bases, with 1 base between them. CDR3 in DNA: TGTGCCAGCTATGAAAAACTGTTTTTT. Encoded protein: CASYEKLFF.

The chain uses TRBV28 and TRBJ2-3; perhaps TRBD2 as D (6 bases). CDR1 is MDHEN, CDR2 SYDVKM, per germline. Trimming cost V 6 bases and J 5 bases, with 18 bases left between them. The CDR3 has 15 residues. The CDR3 loop is CASSRAILGGDTQYF. In DNA form, the CDR3 reads TGTGCCAGCAGCAGGGCGATACTCGGGGGAGATACGCAGTATTTT.

This clone was seen a handful of times. This sequence joins TRBV19 and TRBJ2-3; 8 bases agree with TRBD2. The germline V gene encodes CDR1 LNHDA and CDR2 SQIVND (reference sequence). V gave up 5 bases and J gave up 3 bases; unmatched junction bases: 10. This CDR3 has 16 amino acids. CDR3 residues: CASSPRIAGRTDTQYF. The CDR3 DNA is TGTGCCAGTAGTCCCAGGATAGCGGGAAGGACAGATACGCAGTATTTT. Full variable domain (outside the CDR3, taken from reference TRBV19 and TRBJ2-3): DGGITQSPKYLFRKEGQNVTLSCEQNLNHDAMYWYRQDPGQGLRLIYYSQIVNDFQKGDIAEGYSVSREKKESFPLTVTSAQKNPTAFYLCASSPRIAGRTDTQYFGPGTRLTVL.

The V and J genes are TRBV9 and TRBJ1-6; weak D call: TRBD1 (5 bases). The CDR3 runs to 15 residues. The V gene's germline CDR1 is SGDLS and CDR2 YYNGEE. V was clipped by 4 bases and J by 10 bases, with 18 bases between them. The CDR3 region is CASSPAWGEWSPLHF. In nucleotides, the CDR3 is TGTGCCAGCAGCCCCGCGTGGGGGGAGTGGTCACCCCTCCACTTT.

V is TRBV6-5 and J is TRBJ2-7, with a weak D call TRBD2 (7 bases). The CDR3 consists of 15 residues. CDR1 and CDR2 from the germline V gene are MNHEY and SVGAGI. Trimming removed 0 bases at V and 3 bases at J, with 12 bases between. The CDR3 region is CASSYSSGTFYEQYF. The DNA for the CDR3 is TGTGCCAGCAGTTACTCGAGCGGGACATTCTACGAGCAGTACTTC.

The J gene is TRBJ1-5, the V gene TRBV6-5; the D gene is possibly TRBD1 (6 bases). This CDR3 has 15 amino acids. V was clipped by 0 bases and J by 6 bases, with 12 bases between them. CDR1 and CDR2 (germline): MNHEY, SVGAGI. The CDR3 here is CASSYSTGLGQPQHF. In DNA form, the CDR3 reads TGTGCCAGCAGTTACTCGACAGGCCTCGGTCAGCCCCAGCATTTT.

This clone was recorded once. The genes are TRBV28 and TRBJ2-1; weak D call: TRBD2 (5 bases). Per the germline V gene, CDR1 is MDHEN and CDR2 is SYDVKM. Trimming removed 6 bases at V and 0 bases at J, with 9 bases between. The CDR3 totals 14 residues. CDR3 in amino acids: CASRAASSYNEQFF. In nucleotides, the CDR3 is TGTGCCAGCAGAGCGGCTTCCTCCTACAATGAGCAGTTCTTC.

This clone was detected only once. CDR3: CASIGQGTDTQYF. DNA for the CDR3: TGTGCCAGCATTGGACAGGGCACAGATACGCAGTATTTT. The J gene is TRBJ2-3, the V gene TRBV18, with 7 bases aligning to TRBD1. V was pared by 8 bases and J by 1 base, with 3 bases of the junction left unmatched. The germline gives CDR1 KGHSH, CDR2 LQKENI. The CDR3 runs to 13 residues.

This clone was seen a few times. CDR3 DNA sequence: TGTGCCAGCAGCTTATCACCCAGCCAGACAGGGGGCGGCCGAGGTCAGCCCCAGCATTTT. Protein product: CASSLSPSQTGGGRGQPQHF. This chain links TRBV7-8 with TRBJ1-5, with 10 bases lining up with TRBD1. The CDR3 contains 20 residues. Germline values: CDR1 SGHVS, CDR2 FQNEAQ. After removal of 2 bases from V and 6 bases from J, the junction contained 19 bases not matched to a gene.

The table lists this clone with a few counts. The chain recombines TRBV9 with TRBJ2-5, with 7 nucleotides matching TRBD2. Germline CDR1 is SGDLS and CDR2 is YYNGEE. Unmatched junction bases numbered 13, after V lost 6 bases and J lost 5 bases. The CDR3 covers 15 residues. The CDR3 DNA follows: TGTGCCAGCACCCTGGGGACTAACCTCCGTGAGACCCAGTACTTC. Amino acids: CASTLGTNLRETQYF.

CDR3 sequence: CASSSGQGAGGAFF. CDR3 DNA sequence: TGTGCCAGCAGTTCAGGACAGGGGGCGGGAGGAGCTTTCTTT. The chain has TRBV28 and TRBJ1-1, with TRBD1 identical over 11 bases. CDR1 MDHEN and CDR2 SYDVKM come from the germline V gene. CDR3 size: 14 residues. The V gene end was trimmed by 4 bases and the J gene end by 10 bases; junction bases not matched to a gene: 8.

This chain connects TRBV29-1 to TRBJ2-3; 11 bases line up with TRBD2. Germline V gene lookup returns CDR1 SQVTM and CDR2 ANQGSEA. V was pared by 6 bases and J by 1 base, with 6 bases of the junction left unmatched. The CDR3 covers 15 residues. The CDR3 sequence: CSVAGTSGGTDTQYF. DNA for the CDR3: TGCAGCGTCGCCGGGACTAGCGGAGGCACAGATACGCAGTATTTT.

This clone occurred once. This rearrangement joins TRBV7-8 to TRBJ1-4; 11 bases align to TRBD1. CDR1 is SGHVS, CDR2 FQNEAQ, per germline. The CDR3 contains 16 residues. V shed 5 bases and J 7 bases; nucleotides not matched to a gene: 9. The CDR3, as DNA: TGTGCCAGCAGCCCTGGACAGGGGGCCGGTGGTGAAAAACTGTTTTTT. Its protein product is CASSPGQGAGGEKLFF.

The rearrangement links TRBV7-2 to TRBJ1-2; no reliable D call. The V gene's germline CDR1 is SGHTA and CDR2 FQGNSA. The ends were cut back, 2 bases at V and 5 bases at J, with 21 bases in the middle. CDR3 length: 17 residues. DNA of the CDR3: TGTGCCAGCAGCTTACCCCGAGGCTCCGATCGACGGTATGGCTACACCTTC. It translates to CASSLPRGSDRRYGYTF.

V and J are TRBV28 and TRBJ1-1; D call uncertain. V dropped 2 bases and J dropped 3 bases, with 10 bases sitting between them. The germline gives CDR1 MDHEN, CDR2 SYDVKM. The CDR3 has 14 amino acids. The CDR3 nucleotides read TGTGCCAGCAGTTTAAGTGGCGGCCACACTGAAGCTTTCTTT. Protein: CASSLSGGHTEAFF.

The chain recombines TRBV7-2 with TRBJ2-1, with a possible D match to TRBD2 (6 bases). Germline CDR1 and CDR2: SGHTA and FQGNSA. V gave up 8 bases and J gave up 1 base, with 24 bases separating them. This CDR3 spans 18 amino acids. CDR3 protein: CASRRREKGKGSYNEQFF. CDR3 nucleotides: TGTGCCAGCCGTCGACGGGAGAAGGGCAAAGGGTCCTACAATGAGCAGTTCTTC.